The 3 T cell receptor beta chains reported below all come from one sample, sequenced in a study of T cells in tuberculosis. Assay: immunoSEQ multiplex PCR; the TCRdb copy retains only in-frame clones and omits some. This sample has approximately 35,000 clones, with over 95% found just once. Material: PBMCs. These receptors were obtained from a donor aged 10 to 29 with latent tuberculosis or without tuberculosis infection.

The CDR3 spells CASSPMPAREQYF. The CDR3 DNA reads TGTGCCAGCAGCCCAATGCCAGCGCGGGAGCAGTACTTC. The chain is built from TRBV27 and TRBJ2-7; D unresolved. Germline V gene lookup returns CDR1 MNHEY and CDR2 SMNVEV (reference sequence). V was shortened by 6 bases and J by 7 bases, with 16 bases between the two germline ends. CDR3 length equals 13 residues.

The V and J genes are TRBV6-1 and TRBJ2-1, with D possibly matching TRBD2 (7 bases). The CDR3 contains 14 residues. Germline values: CDR1 MNHNS, CDR2 SASEGT. The V end lost 10 bases, the J end lost 4 bases, and 17 bases lay between the germline ends. CDR3 sequence reads: CAIGTREGYNEQFF. The CDR3 region has the DNA TGTGCCATCGGGACAAGGGAGGGGTACAATGAGCAGTTCTTC.

V usage is TRBV7-3 and J usage is TRBJ1-1; D ambiguous. Between the trimmed V and J ends, which lost 3 bases and 2 bases, there was a span of 7 bases. CDR1 is SGHTA, CDR2 FQGTGA, per germline. This CDR3 has 13 residues. This chain's CDR3 is CASSLTPNTEAFF. The CDR3 DNA reads TGTGCCAGCAGCTTGACACCAAACACTGAAGCTTTCTTT. Variable domain in full (rest from reference TRBV7-3 and TRBJ1-1): GAGVSQTPSNKVTEKGKYVELRCDPISGHTALYWYRQSLGQGPEFLIYFQGTGAADDSGLPNDRFFAVRPEGSVSTLKIQRTERGDSAVYLCASSLTPNTEAFFGQGTRLTVV.